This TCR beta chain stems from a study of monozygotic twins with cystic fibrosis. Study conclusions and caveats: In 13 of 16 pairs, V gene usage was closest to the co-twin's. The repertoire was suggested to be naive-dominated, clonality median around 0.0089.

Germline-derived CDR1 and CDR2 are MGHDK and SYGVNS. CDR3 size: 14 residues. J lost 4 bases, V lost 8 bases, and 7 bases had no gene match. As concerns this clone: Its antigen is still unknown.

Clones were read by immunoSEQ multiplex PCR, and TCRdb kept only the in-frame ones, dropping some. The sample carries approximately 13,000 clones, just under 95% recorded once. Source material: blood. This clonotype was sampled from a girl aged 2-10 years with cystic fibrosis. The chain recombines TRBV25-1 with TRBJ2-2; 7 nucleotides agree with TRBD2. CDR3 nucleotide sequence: TGTGCCAGCCGCGGGGGACTGGGCACCGGGGAGCTGTTTTTT. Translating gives CASRGGLGTGELFF.